The 5 T cell receptor beta chains given below trace back to one sample, sequenced in a study of blood T cell repertoires in COVID-19. TCRdb's table, derived via immunoSEQ multiplex PCR, lists solely in-frame clones and lacks some. Of some 400,000 clones in the sample, about 89% were seen once. Source material: PBMCs or T cells enriched from blood (not recorded which). The receptors shown here come from a man aged 25-40 years who had recovered from COVID-19.

This clone has only one observation. The rearrangement joins TRBV7-9 to TRBJ1-1; no reliable D call. The germline CDR1 and CDR2 sequences are SEHNR and FQNEAQ (reference sequence). V lost 3 bases to trimming and J lost 2 bases, with 13 bases between them. The CDR3 runs to 15 residues. CDR3 sequence (DNA): TGTGCCAGCAGCTTTCTTGAAGGACTTAACACTGAAGCTTTCTTT. Amino acids: CASSFLEGLNTEAFF.

The chain carries TRBV6-5 and TRBJ2-1, with D possibly matching TRBD1 (5 bases). Trimming took 6 bases from V and 0 from J, leaving 12 bases between them. The CDR3 length is 15 residues. CDR1 is MNHEY and CDR2 is SVGAGI in the germline V gene. CDR3 sequence reads: CASRGDRISYNEQFF. CDR3 DNA sequence: TGTGCCAGCAGAGGCGACAGAATCTCCTACAATGAGCAGTTCTTC.

The V and J genes are TRBV5-6 and TRBJ1-5, with D hard to call. The germline V and J ends were trimmed by 4 bases and 5 bases, with 10 bases remaining between them. Per germline, CDR1 SGHDT and CDR2 YYEEEE. There are 13 residues in the CDR3. Written as DNA, the CDR3 is TGTGCCAGCAGCCAGCGTTGGGATCAGCCCCAGCATTTT. Its translation is CASSQRWDQPQHF.

CDR3 DNA sequence: TGTGCCAGCAGCTTGGACCCTCTACAGGTAATGAACACTGAAGCTTTCTTT. It yields the protein CASSLDPLQVMNTEAFF. V and J are TRBV5-4 and TRBJ1-1; TRBD1 might be the D (5 bases). CDR3 length: 17 residues. Deletions cut 0 bases from V and 0 bases from J, with 15 bases between. Germline V gene sequence: CDR1 SGHNT, CDR2 YYREEE (reference sequence).

This sequence joins TRBV6-5 and TRBJ1-1; a weak D match, TRBD1 (6 bases). Looked up from germline, CDR1 is MNHEY and CDR2 is SVGAGI. The CDR3 consists of 13 residues. V was pared by 7 bases and J by 4 bases, with 13 bases between. The CDR3 here is CASTSQGSTEAFF. CDR3 DNA sequence: TGTGCCAGCACCTCACAGGGCTCCACTGAAGCTTTCTTT.